Listed below are T cell receptor beta chains from one sample, sequenced in a study of blood T cell repertoires in COVID-19. The table came from immunoSEQ multiplex PCR; TCRdb's copy has only in-frame clones and leaves some out. The sample has tens of thousands of clones, 75% to 90% seen once. The specimen was peripheral blood. These receptors were collected from a man aged 65 to 79 with acute or convalescent COVID-19. Each CDR3 is given with its conserved first and last residue. Fields, in order: J gene, clone size, V gene, D gene, CDR3 protein, CDR3 DNA. D genes are given only for firm matches. A row's size may be missing; if present it is once, few, many or a size class.

>TRBJ1-6|-|TRBV19|-
CASTRTEGNSPLHF
TGTGCCAGTACTCGGACAGAGGGAAATTCACCCCTCCACTTT
>TRBJ1-5|-|TRBV30|-
CAWSGFGTNNQPQHF
TGTGCCTGGAGTGGATTCGGGACTAACAATCAGCCCCAGCATTTT
>TRBJ1-1|-|TRBV20-1|-
CSASHYTEAFF
TGCAGTGCTAGTCACTACACTGAAGCTTTCTTT
>TRBJ1-3|once|TRBV11-2|-
CASSLRGGRNTNTIYF
TGTGCCAGCAGCTTGAGGGGGGGACGGAACACAAACACCATATATTTT
>TRBJ2-3|-|TRBV5-4|TRBD2
CASSLKSGSWNTQYF
TGTGCCAGCAGCTTAAAAAGCGGGAGCTGGAATACGCAGTATTTT
>TRBJ2-7|-|TRBV15|-
CATSRARPGVGEQYF
TGTGCCACCAGCAGAGCCCGGCCAGGTGTTGGCGAGCAGTACTTC
>TRBJ1-2|-|TRBV6-1|-
CASSEVPYYGYTF
TGTGCCAGCAGTGAAGTCCCGTACTATGGCTACACCTTC
>TRBJ1-1|-|TRBV29-1|TRBD1
CSVTRQGNTEAFF
TGCAGCGTAACCCGACAGGGGAACACTGAAGCTTTCTTT
>TRBJ1-6|-|TRBV19|-
CASSQISYNSPLHF
TGTGCCAGCTCTCAGATTTCCTATAATTCACCCCTCCACTTT
>TRBJ2-5|-|TRBV5-1|TRBD1
CASSRYRGSGETQYF
TGCGCCAGCAGCCGATACAGGGGCAGCGGCGAGACCCAGTACTTC
>TRBJ1-6|-|TRBV27|-
CASSLESGSAYNSPLHF
TGTGCCAGCAGTTTAGAGTCAGGATCTGCCTATAATTCACCCCTCCACTTT
>TRBJ1-6|-|TRBV3-1/TRBV3-2|-
CASSRREDNSPLHF
TGTGCCAGCAGTCGCAGGGAGGATAATTCACCCCTCCACTTT
>TRBJ2-7|-|TRBV6-2/TRBV6-3|TRBD2
CASTYGEGRTTYEQYF
TGTGCCAGCACTTACGGGGAGGGACGGACGACCTACGAGCAGTACTTC
>TRBJ1-6|few|TRBV18|TRBD1
CASSPGTGHSPLHF
TGTGCCAGCTCTCCCGGGACAGGTCACTCACCCCTCCACTTT
>TRBJ1-6|-|TRBV6-2/TRBV6-3|TRBD1
CASSQTGRPTPLHF
TGTGCCAGCAGCCAGACAGGGCGGCCAACACCCCTCCACTTT
>TRBJ2-2|-|TRBV28|-
CASWRSANTGELFF
TGTGCCAGCTGGCGGAGCGCGAACACCGGGGAGCTGTTTTTT
>TRBJ2-2|-|TRBV5-1|TRBD1
CASSGTGDTGELFF
TGCGCCAGCAGCGGGACAGGGGATACCGGGGAGCTGTTTTTT
>TRBJ1-5|-|TRBV5-6|-
CASSLEILGTPNQPQHF
TGTGCCAGCAGCTTGGAAATTCTCGGGACACCCAATCAGCCCCAGCATTTT
>TRBJ1-2|few|TRBV12-3/TRBV12-4|TRBD1
CASSSQGAYGYTF
TGTGCCAGCAGTTCACAGGGGGCCTATGGCTACACCTTC
>TRBJ2-3|-|TRBV5-3|TRBD2
CARKASGRGADTDTQYF
TGTGCCAGAAAGGCAAGCGGGAGAGGGGCCGACACAGATACGCAGTATTTT
>TRBJ1-6|-|TRBV5-4|-
CASSSSGYNSPLHF
TGTGCCAGCAGCTCATCGGGCTATAATTCACCCCTCCACTTT
>TRBJ2-1|-|TRBV4-3|TRBD2
CASSQGGGRVWNEQFF
TGCGCCAGCAGCCAAGGCGGGGGGCGAGTTTGGAATGAGCAGTTCTTC
>TRBJ2-7|-|TRBV18|TRBD2
CASSPSGGWYEQYF
TGTGCCAGCTCGCCTAGCGGGGGATGGTACGAGCAGTACTTC
>TRBJ2-2|-|TRBV19|-
CASSIQGHGELFF
TGTGCCAGTAGTATACAGGGCCACGGGGAGCTGTTTTTT
>TRBJ1-2|-|TRBV7-2|TRBD1
CASSPQGEYWDGYTF
TGTGCCAGCAGCCCGCAGGGGGAATATTGGGATGGCTACACCTTC
>TRBJ1-1|few|TRBV18|TRBD1
CASSPQPGQHYMNTEAFF
TGTGCCAGCTCACCACAACCGGGACAGCACTACATGAACACTGAAGCTTTCTTT
>TRBJ2-1|-|TRBV10-3|-
CAISESMAVRMYNEQFF
TGTGCCATCAGTGAGTCTATGGCGGTTCGTATGTACAATGAGCAGTTCTTC
>TRBJ1-1|-|TRBV12-3/TRBV12-4|-
CASSLQGSTEAFF
TGTGCCAGCAGCCTACAGGGTTCAACTGAAGCTTTCTTT
>TRBJ2-3|-|TRBV11-2|-
CASGTPTGADTQYF
TGTGCCAGCGGGACTCCCACCGGGGCAGATACGCAGTATTTT
>TRBJ2-7|-|TRBV24-1|-
CATSDGGLYEQYF
TGTGCCACCAGTGATGGGGGACTCTACGAGCAGTACTTC
>TRBJ1-2|-|TRBV28|-
CASSPQTVLYGYTF
TGTGCCAGCAGTCCGCAGACAGTTCTCTATGGCTACACCTTC
>TRBJ2-5|-|TRBV7-2|TRBD2
CASSLGLAGETQYF
TGTGCCAGCAGCTTAGGACTAGCGGGGGAGACCCAGTACTTC
>TRBJ1-4|-|TRBV12-3/TRBV12-4|-
CASSSGGKLFF
TGTGCCAGCAGTTCCGGGGGAAAACTGTTTTTT
>TRBJ1-2|-|TRBV30|TRBD1
CAWERTGNGYTF
TGTGCCTGGGAGCGGACAGGGAATGGCTACACCTTC
>TRBJ2-5|-|TRBV16|-
CASSQSGGGHGQETQYF
TGTGCCAGCAGCCAATCTGGTGGGGGCCACGGGCAAGAGACCCAGTACTTC
>TRBJ1-2|once|TRBV5-4|-
CASSLEVGQRWSIANYGYTF
TGTGCCAGCAGCTTGGAGGTTGGACAAAGGTGGAGTATAGCTAACTATGGCTACACCTTC
>TRBJ1-2|-|TRBV30|-
CAWSSFGAQGYGYTF
TGTGCCTGGAGTTCCTTTGGGGCTCAAGGCTATGGCTACACCTTC
>TRBJ1-2|-|TRBV9|-
CASSAGGISNYGYTF
TGTGCCAGCAGCGCGGGGGGGATATCTAACTATGGCTACACCTTC
>TRBJ1-2|few|TRBV6-5|-
CASRRGDYGYTF
TGTGCCAGCAGACGGGGGGACTATGGCTACACCTTC
>TRBJ1-2|-|TRBV3-1/TRBV3-2|-
CASSQLRTHYGYTF
TGTGCCAGCAGCCAACTGCGGACACATTATGGCTACACCTTC
>TRBJ1-1|few|TRBV6-5|-
CASSRDGGFAEAFF
TGTGCCAGCAGTCGGGACGGGGGGTTTGCTGAAGCTTTCTTT